This T cell receptor beta chain was identified in a study of OX40 agonist ivuxolimab in advanced cancers. Notes on the study in general: Low normalized clonal expansion also occurred in some nonresponding patients.

CDR1 and CDR2 from the germline V gene are LGHNA and YNFKEQ. The CDR3 length is 15 residues. As regards this clone: Its target is not known.

Only in-frame clones appear in the TCRdb table, and some are missing; sequencing was by immunoSEQ multiplex PCR. The sample contains 30,000 to 45,000 clones, about 84% of which appear only once. The material sequenced was CD4+ or CD8+ T cells sorted from blood, taken in a trial of the OX40 agonist ivuxolimab. This clonotype originated in an adult with an advanced solid tumor such as melanoma, head and neck, liver or kidney cancer. The V gene is TRBV4-2, the J gene TRBJ2-5, with a weak D call TRBD2 (6 bases). The J call is in doubt because the DNA end fits TRBJ2-7 better. This CDR3 reads CASSQQRGFSYEQYF. In DNA form, the CDR3 reads TGTGCCAGCAGCCAACAACGGGGGTTTTCCTACGAGCAGTACTTC.